Here is one T cell receptor (beta chain) with its context. Its antigen is undetermined. The data were obtained in a study of graft-versus-host responses after intestinal transplantation. Turning to the study itself: Multivisceral, liver-intestinal, or isolated intestinal grafts went to recipients. For two to four years after anti-thymocyte globulin induction, all recipients took tacrolimus and steroids. General study points: The marrow of recipients harbored GvH clones, and ileum or blood showed some of them first.

Assay: immunoSEQ multiplex PCR; the TCRdb copy retains only in-frame clones and omits some. Of about 110,000 clones in the sample, just over 90% are singletons; the top ten hold 0.4% to 0.55%. CDR1 and CDR2 from the germline V gene are SGHAT and FQNNGV. The germline V and J ends were trimmed by 0 bases and 2 bases, with 18 bases remaining between them. CDR3 length equals 18 residues. The V and J genes are TRBV11-2 and TRBJ2-3; perhaps D is TRBD1 or TRBD2 (5 bases each). This specimen was unstimulated CD8+ T cells sorted from spleen or lymph node cells, taken before intestinal transplant. The sequence was obtained from a human donor who received an intestinal transplant. The CDR3 region has the DNA TGTGCCAGCAGCTTAGATCATGGGGGTTCGTTTTCCACAGATACGCAGTATTTT. Amino acids: CASSLDHGGSFSTDTQYF.